This T cell receptor beta chain was recovered during a study of cytomegalovirus exposure and HLA in healthy donors. Study-level results: About 87% or about 30% of the time was how often most TCR beta V segments were productive, according to an earlier analysis. Researchers left out some V segments, among them TRBV6-2 and TRBV6-3, as indistinguishable. One variant, a missense change in DCLRE1C, was linked in a later analysis to TCR beta V- and J-gene trimming. Accurate prediction of HLA-A and HLA-B alleles (for most subjects) was reportedly achieved from TCR beta sequences.

CDR1 is MNHEY and CDR2 is SVGAGI in the germline V gene. This CDR3 is built from 14 residues. The germline V and J ends were trimmed by 5 bases and 7 bases, with 12 bases remaining between them. To note about this clone: What it recognizes is unknown.

Amplification used 60 Vbeta primers and 13 Jbeta primers. Libraries were prepared by immunoSEQ multiplex PCR; TCRdb keeps only in-frame clonotypes and omits some of them. The data show approximately 150,000 clones, 80% to 90% seen once. The clonotype was recovered from a girl aged 10 to 17 in good health and CMV-seropositive. Specimen: PBMCs. The genes are TRBV6-5 and TRBJ1-6; perhaps TRBD1 as D (6 bases). The CDR3 loop reads CASSRGQGNSPLHF. In DNA form, the CDR3 reads TGTGCCAGCAGTCGTGGGCAGGGGAATTCACCCCTCCACTTT.